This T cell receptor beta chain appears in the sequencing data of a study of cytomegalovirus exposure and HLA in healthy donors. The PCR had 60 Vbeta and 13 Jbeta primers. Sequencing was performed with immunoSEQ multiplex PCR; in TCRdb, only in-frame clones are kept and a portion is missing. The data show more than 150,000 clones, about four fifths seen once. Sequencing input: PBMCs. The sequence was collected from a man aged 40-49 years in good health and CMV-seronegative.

The CDR3 DNA sequence: TGCGCCAGCAGCTTGGAAGACAGATCTAATGAAAAACTGTTTTTT. The encoded protein is CASSLEDRSNEKLFF. This sequence joins TRBV5-1 and TRBJ1-4, with D maybe TRBD1 (5 bases). The germline V and J ends were trimmed by 0 bases and 3 bases, with 9 bases remaining between them. CDR1 and CDR2 from the germline V gene are SGHRS and YFSETQ. The CDR3 runs 15 residues.